The present T cell receptor beta chain was sequenced within a study of cytomegalovirus exposure and HLA in healthy donors. This clone was seen a handful of times. Germline V gives CDR1 MNHEY, CDR2 SVGAGI. Trimming stripped 4 bases from V and 4 bases from J, with 5 bases between. This CDR3 is 11 amino acids long. In the PCR, 60 Vbeta and 13 Jbeta primers were used. Produced via immunoSEQ multiplex PCR; TCRdb's table is partial and in-frame only. Altogether about 190,000 clones are present, around 73% being singletons, with the ten largest covering 2.1%. The sequenced sample was PBMCs. The receptor's source is a woman aged 30 to 39 in good health and CMV-seropositive. The gene calls are TRBV6-5 and TRBJ2-7, with D uncertain. DNA of the CDR3: TGTGCCAGCAGTTCTTTTTACGAGCAGTACTTC. Translated: CASSSFYEQYF.